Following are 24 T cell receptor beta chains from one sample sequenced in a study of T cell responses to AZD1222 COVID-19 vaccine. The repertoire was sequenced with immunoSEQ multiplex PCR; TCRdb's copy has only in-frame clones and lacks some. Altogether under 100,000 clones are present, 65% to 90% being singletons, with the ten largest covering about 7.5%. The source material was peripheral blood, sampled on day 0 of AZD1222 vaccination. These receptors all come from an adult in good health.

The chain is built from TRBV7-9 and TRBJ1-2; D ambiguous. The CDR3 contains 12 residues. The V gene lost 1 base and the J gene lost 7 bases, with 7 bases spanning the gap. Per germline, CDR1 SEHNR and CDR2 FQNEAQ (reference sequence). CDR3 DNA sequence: TGTGCCAGCAGCTTAGAAGTGGGTGGCTACACCTTC. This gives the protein CASSLEVGGYTF.

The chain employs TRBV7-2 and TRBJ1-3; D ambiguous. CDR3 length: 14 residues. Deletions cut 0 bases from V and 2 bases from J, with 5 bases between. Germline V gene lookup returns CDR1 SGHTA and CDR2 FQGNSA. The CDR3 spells CASSLAGTGNTIYF. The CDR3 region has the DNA TGTGCCAGCAGCTTAGCGGGGACTGGAAACACCATATATTTT.

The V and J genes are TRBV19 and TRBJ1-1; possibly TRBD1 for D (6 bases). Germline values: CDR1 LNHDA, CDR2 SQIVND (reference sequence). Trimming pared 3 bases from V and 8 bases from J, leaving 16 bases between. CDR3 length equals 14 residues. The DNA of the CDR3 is TGTGCCAGTAGTATCCAACAGGGTAGGCGAGAAGCTTTCTTT. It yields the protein CASSIQQGRREAFF.

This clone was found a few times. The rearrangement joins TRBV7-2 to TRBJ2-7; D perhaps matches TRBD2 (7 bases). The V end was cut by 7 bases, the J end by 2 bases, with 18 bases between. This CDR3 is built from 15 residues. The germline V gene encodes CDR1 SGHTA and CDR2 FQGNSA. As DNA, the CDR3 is TGTGCCAGCAAGACGGGCGGGGGCAGGACCTACGAGCAGTACTTC. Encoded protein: CASKTGGGRTYEQYF.

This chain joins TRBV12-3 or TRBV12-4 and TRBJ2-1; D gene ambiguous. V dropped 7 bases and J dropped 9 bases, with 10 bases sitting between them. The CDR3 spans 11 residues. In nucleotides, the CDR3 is TGTGCCAGCACTATAGACCTTGAGCAGTTCTTC. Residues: CASTIDLEQFF.

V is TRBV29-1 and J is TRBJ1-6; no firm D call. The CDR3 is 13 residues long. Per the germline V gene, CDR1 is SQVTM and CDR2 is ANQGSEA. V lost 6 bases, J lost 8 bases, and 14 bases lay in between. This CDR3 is CSVGLGGDSPLHF. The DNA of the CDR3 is TGCAGCGTAGGGTTGGGAGGAGATTCACCCCTCCACTTT.

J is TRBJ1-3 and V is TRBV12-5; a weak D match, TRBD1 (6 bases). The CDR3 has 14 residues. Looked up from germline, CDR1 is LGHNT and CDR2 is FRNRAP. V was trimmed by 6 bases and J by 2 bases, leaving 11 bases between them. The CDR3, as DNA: TGTGCTAGTGGAACAGGGAGGACTGGAAACACCATATATTTT. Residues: CASGTGRTGNTIYF.

The CDR3 DNA sequence: TGTGCCAGCAGCCAAGATTCTTTTGGGGATCAGCCCCAGCATTTT. Its translation: CASSQDSFGDQPQHF. V usage is TRBV4-2 and J usage is TRBJ1-5; no firm D call. The CDR3 is made up of 15 amino acids. Per the germline V gene, CDR1 is LGHNA and CDR2 is YNFKEQ. Trimming shortened V by 0 bases and J by 5 bases, and 11 bases separated the two germline ends.

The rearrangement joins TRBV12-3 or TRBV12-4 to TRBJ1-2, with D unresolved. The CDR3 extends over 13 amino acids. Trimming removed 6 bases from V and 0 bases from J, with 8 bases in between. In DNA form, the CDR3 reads TGTGCCAGCAGAAGCCGAGCTAACTATGGCTACACCTTC. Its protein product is CASRSRANYGYTF.

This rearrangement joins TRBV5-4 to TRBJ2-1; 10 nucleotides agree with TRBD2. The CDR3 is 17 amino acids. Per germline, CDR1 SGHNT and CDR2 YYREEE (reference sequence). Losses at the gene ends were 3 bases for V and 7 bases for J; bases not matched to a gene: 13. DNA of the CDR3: TGTGCCAGCAGCTCGGGACTGCGGACTAGCGGCCTTAATGAGCAGTTCTTC. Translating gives CASSSGLRTSGLNEQFF.

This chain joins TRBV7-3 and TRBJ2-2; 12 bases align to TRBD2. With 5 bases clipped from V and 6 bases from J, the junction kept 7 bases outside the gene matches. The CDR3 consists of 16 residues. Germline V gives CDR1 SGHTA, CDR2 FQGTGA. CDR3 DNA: TGTGCCAGCAGCCCCCGAACTAGCGGGAGGCCCGGGGAGCTGTTTTTT. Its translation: CASSPRTSGRPGELFF.

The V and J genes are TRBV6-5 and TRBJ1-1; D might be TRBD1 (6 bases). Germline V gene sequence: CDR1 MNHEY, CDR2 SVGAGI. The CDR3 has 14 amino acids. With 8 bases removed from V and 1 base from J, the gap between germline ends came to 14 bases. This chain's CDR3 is CASRKTGTNTEAFF. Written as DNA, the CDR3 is TGTGCCAGCCGGAAAACAGGGACGAACACTGAAGCTTTCTTT.

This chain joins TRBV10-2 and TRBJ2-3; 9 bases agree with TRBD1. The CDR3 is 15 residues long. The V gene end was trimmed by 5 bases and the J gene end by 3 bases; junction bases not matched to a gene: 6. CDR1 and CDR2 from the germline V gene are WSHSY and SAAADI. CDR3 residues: CASSTGQGFTDTQYF. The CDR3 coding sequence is TGCGCCAGCAGTACCGGACAGGGGTTTACAGATACGCAGTATTTT.

In DNA, the CDR3 is TGTGCCAGCAGTTACTCGAAAGCGTTTGAAGCTTTCTTT. Translated, it gives CASSYSKAFEAFF. The chain couples TRBV6-5 to TRBJ1-1; no clear D gene. The V gene lost 0 bases and the J gene lost 7 bases, with 9 bases spanning the gap. CDR1 is MNHEY, CDR2 SVGAGI, per germline. The CDR3 is 13 amino acids.

The CDR3 reads CASSLDPQISPLHF. The CDR3 DNA follows: TGTGCCAGCAGCTTAGACCCGCAAATTTCACCCCTCCACTTT. V is TRBV11-3 and J is TRBJ1-6, with D unclear. This CDR3 has 14 residues. Trimming removed 0 bases from V and 9 bases from J, with 9 bases in between. CDR1 is SGHNT, CDR2 YENEEA, per germline.

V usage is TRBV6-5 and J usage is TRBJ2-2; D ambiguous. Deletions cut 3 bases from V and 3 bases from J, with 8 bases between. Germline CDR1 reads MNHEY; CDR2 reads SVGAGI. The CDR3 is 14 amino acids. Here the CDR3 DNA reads TGTGCCAGCAGTTATAACCCGGACACCGGGGAGCTGTTTTTT. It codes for CASSYNPDTGELFF.

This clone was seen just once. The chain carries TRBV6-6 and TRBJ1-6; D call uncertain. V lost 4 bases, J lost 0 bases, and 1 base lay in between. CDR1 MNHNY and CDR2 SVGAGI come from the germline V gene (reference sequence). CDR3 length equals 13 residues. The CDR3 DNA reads TGTGCCAGCAGTTCCTCCTATAATTCACCCCTCCACTTT. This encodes CASSSSYNSPLHF.

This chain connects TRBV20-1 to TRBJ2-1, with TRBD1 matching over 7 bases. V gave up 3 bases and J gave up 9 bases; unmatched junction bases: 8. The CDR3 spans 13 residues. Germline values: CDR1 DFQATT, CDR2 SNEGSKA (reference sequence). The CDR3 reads CSASLQGWGEQFF. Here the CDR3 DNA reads TGCAGTGCTAGTCTACAGGGGTGGGGTGAGCAGTTCTTC.

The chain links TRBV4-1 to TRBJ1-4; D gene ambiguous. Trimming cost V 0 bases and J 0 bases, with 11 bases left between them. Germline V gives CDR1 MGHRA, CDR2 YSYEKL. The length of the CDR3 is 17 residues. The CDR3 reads CASSQDRTVATNEKLFF. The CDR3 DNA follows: TGCGCCAGCAGCCAAGACCGGACGGTAGCAACTAATGAAAAACTGTTTTTT.

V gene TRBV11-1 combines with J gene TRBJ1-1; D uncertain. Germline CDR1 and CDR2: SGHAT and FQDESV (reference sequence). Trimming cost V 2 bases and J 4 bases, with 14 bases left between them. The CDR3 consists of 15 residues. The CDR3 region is CASSLYEGLGTEAFF. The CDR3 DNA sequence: TGTGCCAGCAGCTTATACGAGGGTTTAGGCACTGAAGCTTTCTTT.

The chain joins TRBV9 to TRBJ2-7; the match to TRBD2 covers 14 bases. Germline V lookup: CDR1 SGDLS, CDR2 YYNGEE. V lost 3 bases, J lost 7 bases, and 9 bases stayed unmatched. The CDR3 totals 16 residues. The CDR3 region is CASSDAGTSGSGEQYF. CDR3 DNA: TGTGCCAGCAGCGACGCCGGGACTAGCGGGAGTGGGGAGCAGTACTTC.

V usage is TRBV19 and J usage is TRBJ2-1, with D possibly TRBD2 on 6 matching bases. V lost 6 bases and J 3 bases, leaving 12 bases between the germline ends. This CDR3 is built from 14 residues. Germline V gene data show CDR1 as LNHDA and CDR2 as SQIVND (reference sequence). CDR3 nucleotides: TGTGCCAGTAGGGGCGGGAAAATCTACAATGAGCAGTTCTTC. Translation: CASRGGKIYNEQFF.

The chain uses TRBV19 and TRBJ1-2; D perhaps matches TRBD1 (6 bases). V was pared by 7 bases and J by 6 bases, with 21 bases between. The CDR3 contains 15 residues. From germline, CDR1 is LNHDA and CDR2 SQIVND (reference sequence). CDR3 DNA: TGTGCCAGTACTGGAACAGGGCACCTATTTGATGGCTACACCTTC. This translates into CASTGTGHLFDGYTF.

The CDR3 region is CASRSEGGTDTQYF. CDR3 in DNA: TGTGCCAGCAGATCGGAGGGTGGCACAGATACGCAGTATTTT. V is TRBV6-6 and J is TRBJ2-3, with a tentative D call TRBD2 (6 bases). Deletions cut 6 bases from V and 1 base from J, with 11 bases between. Germline values: CDR1 MNHNY, CDR2 SVGAGI (reference sequence). The CDR3 extends over 14 amino acids.